The clone carrying this T cell receptor (beta chain) appeared once. Its antigen is not identified. Germline CDR1 reads MNHEY; CDR2 reads SVGAGI. V shed 0 bases and J shed 4 bases, with 8 bases lying between them. CDR3 length: 14 amino acids. This sample is drawn from a study of cytomegalovirus exposure and HLA in healthy donors. The PCR had 60 Vbeta and 13 Jbeta primers. In the authors' methods: An analysis that came later counted approximately 76 million unique TCR beta chains, roughly 11 million shared. This table comes from immunoSEQ multiplex PCR, and its TCRdb copy is limited to in-frame clones, with some not included. The DNA was the basis for D and trimming; V, J and clone size are from that table. Of nearly 110,000 clones in the sample, roughly 80% were seen once. Points from the study as a whole: Analyses of presence/absence relied on an assumption of roughly uniform sequencing depth across donors.

This sequence was found in a man in his forties or fifties in good health and CMV-seronegative. Source material: PBMCs. J is TRBJ2-3 and V is TRBV6-5, with D unresolved. This CDR3 is CASSYSRRADTQYF. CDR3 bases: TGTGCCAGCAGTTACTCGCGGAGAGCAGATACGCAGTATTTT.